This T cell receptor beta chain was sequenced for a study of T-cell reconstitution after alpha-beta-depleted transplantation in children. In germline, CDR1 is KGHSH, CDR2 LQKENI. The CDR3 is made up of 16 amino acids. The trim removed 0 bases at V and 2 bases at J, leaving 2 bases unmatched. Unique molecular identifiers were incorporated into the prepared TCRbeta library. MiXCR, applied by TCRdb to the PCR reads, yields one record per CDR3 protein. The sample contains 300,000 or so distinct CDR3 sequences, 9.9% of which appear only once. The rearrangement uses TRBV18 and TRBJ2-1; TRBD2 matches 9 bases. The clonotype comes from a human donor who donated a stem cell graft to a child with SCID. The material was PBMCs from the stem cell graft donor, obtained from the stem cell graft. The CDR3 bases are TGTGCCAGCTCACCACCCCAGCGGGGGGCCTACAATGAGCAGTTCTTC. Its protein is CASSPPQRGAYNEQFF. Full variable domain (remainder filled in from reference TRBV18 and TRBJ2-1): NAGVMQNPRHLVRRRGQEARLRCSPMKGHSHVYWYRQLPEEGLKFMVYLQKENIIDESGMPKERFSAEFPKEGPSILRIQQVVRGDSAAYFCASSPPQRGAYNEQFFGPGTRLTVL.